What follows are 10 T cell receptor beta chains derived from one specimen sequenced in a study of blood T cell repertoires in COVID-19. Clones were read by immunoSEQ multiplex PCR, and TCRdb kept only the in-frame ones, dropping some. The table shows about 65,000 clones, with about 81% occurring only once. Sample: peripheral blood. Source of these receptors: a man aged 80 or over with acute or convalescent COVID-19.

The chain uses TRBV6-5 and TRBJ2-3; TRBD1 matches 12 bases. Per the germline V gene, CDR1 is MNHEY and CDR2 is SVGAGI. The CDR3 spans 15 residues. The junction had 4 bases not matched to a gene; V was cut back by 7 bases and J by 2 bases. The CDR3 sequence: CASTGTGGTTDTQYF. CDR3 DNA sequence: TGTGCCAGCACTGGGACAGGGGGCACCACAGATACGCAGTATTTT.

The chain combines TRBV6-5 with TRBJ2-5; 9 nucleotides agree with TRBD1. This CDR3 is built from 16 residues. V shed 0 bases, J shed 10 bases, and the junction held 12 bases outside the gene matches. CDR1 and CDR2 (germline): MNHEY, SVGAGI. CDR3 residues: CASSYSETGTGNGQYF. For the CDR3, the DNA is TGTGCCAGCAGTTACTCCGAAACCGGGACAGGGAACGGCCAGTACTTC.

This clone was counted a single time. The chain links TRBV5-1 to TRBJ2-7; D is unresolved. Germline CDR1 reads SGHRS; CDR2 reads YFSETQ. Trimming removed 6 bases at V and 5 bases at J, with 9 bases between. The CDR3 covers 11 residues. The CDR3 DNA sequence: TGCGCCAGCAAGGAGTACGACGAGCAGTACTTC. Its protein is CASKEYDEQYF.

The chain couples TRBV29-1 to TRBJ2-4; a weak D match, TRBD1 (5 bases). Germline CDR1 reads SQVTM; CDR2 reads ANQGSEA. The CDR3 contains 12 residues. The germline V and J ends were trimmed by 5 bases and 5 bases, with 10 bases remaining between them. In nucleotides, the CDR3 is TGCAGCGTTTCAGGGATCGAAAACATTCAGTACTTC. Its protein is CSVSGIENIQYF.

This chain joins TRBV15 and TRBJ2-1; 7 bases map to TRBD2. After removal of 1 base from V and 10 bases from J, the junction contained 4 bases not matched to a gene. Germline V gene sequence: CDR1 LNHNV, CDR2 YYDKDF (reference sequence). The CDR3 is 13 amino acids. DNA of the CDR3: TGTGCCACCAGCAGAGTTCCTAGCGGCGAGCAGTTCTTC. Translated, it gives CATSRVPSGEQFF.

The genes are TRBV19 and TRBJ1-2, with a possible D match to TRBD1 (5 bases). V was trimmed by 6 bases and J by 3 bases, leaving 17 bases between them. The germline V gene encodes CDR1 LNHDA and CDR2 SQIVND (reference sequence). The CDR3 loop spans 15 amino acids. CDR3 loop: CASSPGSTRYYGYTF. In nucleotides, the CDR3 is TGTGCCAGTAGCCCAGGGTCGACTAGGTACTATGGCTACACCTTC.

The V and J genes are TRBV2 and TRBJ1-4; tentatively, D is TRBD1 (6 bases). V was clipped by 6 bases and J by 13 bases, with 12 bases between them. Germline values: CDR1 SNHLY, CDR2 FYNNEI. CDR3 length: 11 residues. DNA of the CDR3: TGTGCCAGCAGGAACAGGGAGGGACTGTTTTTT. Translated: CASRNREGLFF.

This rearrangement joins TRBV19 to TRBJ2-5; 11 nucleotides agree with TRBD1. CDR3 length: 14 residues. CDR1 LNHDA and CDR2 SQIVND come from the germline V gene (reference sequence). V lost 3 bases to trimming and J lost 7 bases; unmatched junction nucleotides: 4. The CDR3: CASSMGTGGATQYF. CDR3 bases: TGTGCCAGTAGTATGGGGACAGGGGGGGCGACCCAGTACTTC.

This chain uses TRBV2 with TRBJ1-4, with 8 bases identical to TRBD1. The CDR3 runs to 15 residues. Germline CDR1 reads SNHLY; CDR2 reads FYNNEI. The trim removed 6 bases at V and 3 bases at J, leaving 6 bases unmatched. CDR3 amino acids: CASSQTGVSNEKLFF. CDR3 DNA sequence: TGTGCCAGCAGCCAGACAGGGGTTTCTAATGAAAAACTGTTTTTT. The variable domain in full, with the rest retrieved from reference TRBV2 and TRBJ1-4, is EPEVTQTPSHQVTQMGQEVILRCVPISNHLYFYWYRQILGQKVEFLVSFYNNEISEKSEIFDDQFSVERPDGSNFTLKIRSTKLEDSAMYFCASSQTGVSNEKLFFGSGTQLSVL.

The rearrangement uses TRBV9 and TRBJ1-2; D is undetermined. The CDR3 loop spans 14 amino acids. Trimming cost V 4 bases and J 7 bases, with 17 bases left between them. The germline CDR1 and CDR2 sequences are SGDLS and YYNGEE. CDR3 DNA sequence: TGTGCCAGCAGCCCGAACGACTCGGGATCTGGCTACACCTTC. It is translated as CASSPNDSGSGYTF.